This T cell receptor (beta chain) is from a study of TIL therapy for anti-PD-1-resistant metastatic lung cancer. Looking at the study overall: Tumors had a median PD-L1 proportion score of about 6%.

The CDR3 is 14 residues long. CDR1 is SSHAT and CDR2 is FNYEAQ in the germline V gene (reference sequence). Of note for this clone: Mismatch with germline at one junction end may stem from a read error.

The immunoSEQ assay was v3. Assay: immunoSEQ multiplex PCR; the TCRdb copy retains only in-frame clones and omits some. The table records some 90,000 clones, 65% of them present only once. This sample's time point: pre-treatment sample, taken before nivolumab and TIL therapy. The tumor samples were excised metastases, mostly pleural nodules or supraclavicular lymph nodes. This specimen was tumor tissue, taken at baseline. The clonotype comes from a person aged 25 to 80 with non-small cell lung cancer. The rearrangement joins TRBV7-7 to TRBJ2-1; 7 bases agree with TRBD1. The CDR3 reads CASSSGEGASEQFF. The CDR3 DNA is TGTGCTAGCAGCTCAGGCGAGGGGGCTAGTGAGCAGTTCTTC.